A few counts support the clone carrying this TCR beta chain. Its antigen is as yet unknown. The sequenced template was RNA, covering the TCR beta CDR3 region. RT-PCR in the first round used HTBI primers; a second-round multiplex PCR followed. TCRdb independently ran MiXCR on the multiplex PCR reads; one entry per CDR3 protein. Counted here are hundreds of thousands of distinct CDR3 sequences, less than 55% occurring once; the ten biggest clones make up roughly 50%. The record originates from a study of Graves' ophthalmopathy and Graves' hyperthyroidism. At the level of the study: The study drew peripheral blood at initial diagnosis, before any treatment. Findings and limits, study-wide: The model reached 70% to 71% sensitivity and about 72% specificity for predicting ophthalmopathy progression.

V was pared by 4 bases and J by 1 base, with 15 bases between. Per the germline V gene, CDR1 is SGHRS and CDR2 is YFSETQ. The CDR3 extends over 16 amino acids. Ophthalmopathy cases showed moderate-to-severe activity, scoring CAS ≥3 and NOSPECS ≥4, with duration under 3 months. V and J are TRBV5-1 and TRBJ1-3, with D possibly TRBD1 on 6 matching bases. The sequence derives from an adult man with Graves' ophthalmopathy. Sample: peripheral blood. The CDR3 spells CASSPAGGRSGNTIYF. CDR3 DNA: TGCGCCAGCAGCCCGGCGGGGGGCAGGTCTGGAAACACCATATATTTT.